A single sample gave rise to the 26 T cell receptor beta chains below, sequenced in a study of cytomegalovirus exposure and HLA in healthy donors. Vbeta (60) and Jbeta (13) primers were used in the PCR. Sequenced by immunoSEQ multiplex PCR; TCRdb stores in-frame clones only, minus some. The sample lists about 120,000 clones; roughly 69% were seen once. What was sequenced was PBMCs. Every receptor here comes from a woman aged 40 to 50 in good health and CMV-seropositive.

This sequence joins TRBV19 and TRBJ2-7; 8 bases are shared with TRBD2. V dropped 1 base and J dropped 2; count of bases not matched to a gene: 4. The CDR3 sequence is 15 residues long. The germline gives CDR1 LNHDA, CDR2 SQIVND (reference sequence). As DNA, the CDR3 is TGTGCCAGTAGTATAGCGGGAGGGCTGACCTACGAGCAGTACTTC. It specifies CASSIAGGLTYEQYF.

The chain has TRBV14 and TRBJ1-3, with D perhaps TRBD1 (5 bases). Trimming removed 4 bases at V and 2 bases at J, with 12 bases between. The V gene's germline CDR1 is SGHDN and CDR2 FVKESK. This CDR3 contains 15 residues. The CDR3 region has the DNA TGTGCCAGCAGCCGGGTGCGGGGCCCTGGAAACACCATATATTTT. Its protein is CASSRVRGPGNTIYF.

The genes are TRBV5-4 and TRBJ2-7; 7 bases are a match to TRBD1. J lost 0 bases, V lost 2 bases, and 5 bases had no gene match. This CDR3 comprises 15 residues. Germline V lookup: CDR1 SGHNT, CDR2 YYREEE (reference sequence). The CDR3: CASSLGTATSYEQYF. CDR3 sequence (DNA): TGTGCCAGCAGCTTAGGGACAGCGACCTCCTACGAGCAGTACTTC.

This sequence joins TRBV6-5 and TRBJ1-2; D remains unclear. Germline CDR1 MNHEY, CDR2 SVGAGI. V lost 2 bases to trimming and J lost 2 bases, with 9 bases between them. This CDR3 contains 14 residues. CDR3 region: CASSYVRGNYGYTF. For the CDR3, the DNA is TGTGCCAGCAGTTACGTTCGAGGGAACTATGGCTACACCTTC.

V gene TRBV7-3 combines with J gene TRBJ2-1; TRBD2 aligns across 13 bases. The germline gives CDR1 SGHTA, CDR2 FQGTGA. This CDR3 is 18 amino acids long. The V gene end was trimmed by 5 bases and the J gene end by 3 bases; junction bases not matched to a gene: 10. The CDR3 sequence: CASSPRPRTSGSYNEQFF. The CDR3 nucleotides are TGTGCCAGCAGCCCGCGCCCTCGGACTAGCGGGAGCTACAATGAGCAGTTCTTC.

In nucleotides, the CDR3 is TGTGCCAGCAGTTTACGGGCGTCAGGGAATGGCTACACCTTC. This codes for CASSLRASGNGYTF. This rearrangement joins TRBV27 to TRBJ1-2; the D gene is possibly TRBD1 (5 bases). Trimming shortened V by 2 bases and J by 6 bases, and 13 bases separated the two germline ends. Germline CDR1 reads MNHEY; CDR2 reads SMNVEV (reference sequence). This CDR3 is 14 amino acids long.

The chain employs TRBV7-9 and TRBJ1-1; possible D gene TRBD1, 5 bases. Germline values: CDR1 SEHNR, CDR2 FQNEAQ (reference sequence). The germline V and J ends were trimmed by 5 bases and 6 bases, with 25 bases remaining between them. This CDR3 has 17 amino acids. CDR3 in amino acids: CASSPFKGQGVGPEAFF. The CDR3 DNA reads as TGTGCCAGCAGCCCCTTCAAGGGGCAGGGTGTTGGTCCTGAAGCTTTCTTT.

The chain carries TRBV7-9 and TRBJ1-2; no firm D call. Germline V gene data show CDR1 as SEHNR and CDR2 as FQNEAQ (reference sequence). The CDR3 consists of 14 residues. Trimming took off 6 bases at V and 8 bases at J, with 19 bases between the two ends. The CDR3 coding sequence is TGTGCCAGCAGTTCCTTGGCCAGCGGGTCGGGCTACACCTTC. It is translated as CASSSLASGSGYTF.

The CDR3 loop is CAISVGSGGNEQFF. CDR3 bases: TGTGCCATCAGTGTAGGGTCCGGGGGGAATGAGCAGTTCTTC. The chain recombines TRBV10-3 with TRBJ2-1; 7 bases line up with TRBD2. Germline CDR1 and CDR2: ENHRY and SYGVKD. The CDR3 sequence is 14 residues long. The V and J ends lost 4 bases and 7 bases, in that order; junction bases with no gene match: 7.

The rearrangement links TRBV5-4 to TRBJ2-5; 8 bases are a match to TRBD1. Germline CDR1 reads SGHNT; CDR2 reads YYREEE (reference sequence). The V segment lost 4 bases and the J segment 6 bases; nucleotides outside the gene matches: 8. The CDR3 loop spans 14 amino acids. CDR3 amino acids: CASSIGQGMKTQYF. The DNA for the CDR3 is TGTGCCAGCAGCATTGGACAGGGAATGAAGACCCAGTACTTC.

There are a few counts of this clone. A read error may account for a junction end that differs from germline. The J gene is TRBJ2-5, the V gene TRBV2; D not certain. Germline CDR1 and CDR2: SNHLY and FYNNEI. This CDR3 is 13 amino acids long. CDR3 DNA sequence: TGTGCCAGCACTGAATGGCCAAAAGAGACCCAGTACTTC. This encodes CASTEWPKETQYF.

The table lists this clone with many counts. The chain uses TRBV6-1 and TRBJ1-5; 7 bases are a match to TRBD1. The CDR3 runs to 14 residues. The germline gives CDR1 MNHNS, CDR2 SASEGT. V lost 1 base and J lost 6; bases outside the gene matches: 3. The chain's CDR3 is CASSEEGASQPQHF. Written as DNA, the CDR3 is TGTGCCAGCAGTGAAGAGGGGGCGAGTCAGCCCCAGCATTTT.

A word on this clone: One end of the junction is discordant with germline, which a read error may explain. V and J are TRBV19 and TRBJ2-1; D is ambiguous. Germline V lookup: CDR1 LNHDA, CDR2 SQIVND (reference sequence). The CDR3 sequence is 17 residues long. This CDR3 reads CASSIDLRKPSYHEQFF. The CDR3 region has the DNA TGTGCCAGTAGTATAGATCTGAGGAAACCCTCCTACCATGAGCAGTTCTTC. The entire variable domain, with the rest obtained from reference TRBV19 and TRBJ2-1, is as follows: DGGITQSPKYLFRKEGQNVTLSCEQNLNHDAMYWYRQDPGQGLRLIYYSQIVNDFQKGDIAEGYSVSREKKESFPLTVTSAQKNPTAFYLCASSIDLRKPSYHEQFFGPGTRLTVL.

The J gene is TRBJ2-3, the V gene TRBV11-2; D possibly corresponds to TRBD2 (6 bases). This CDR3 spans 15 amino acids. V lost 5 bases and J lost 0, with 12 bases in between. Germline V lookup: CDR1 SGHAT, CDR2 FQNNGV. As DNA, the CDR3 is TGTGCCAGCAGCGCCCGGGAGTGGAGCACAGATACGCAGTATTTT. Its translation is CASSAREWSTDTQYF.

The chain combines TRBV27 with TRBJ2-3; 7 positions agree with TRBD2. Unmatched junction bases numbered 10, after V lost 7 bases and J lost 3 bases. This CDR3 has 15 amino acids. CDR1 and CDR2 from the germline V gene are MNHEY and SMNVEV (reference sequence). This CDR3 is CASTRRGSGTDTQYF. DNA for the CDR3: TGTGCCAGCACCCGTCGCGGGAGCGGAACAGATACGCAGTATTTT.

The chain is built from TRBV5-6 and TRBJ1-1, with 10 bases matching TRBD1. The CDR3 has 15 residues. Germline V gene sequence: CDR1 SGHDT, CDR2 YYEEEE. After removal of 5 bases from V and 8 bases from J, the junction contained 12 bases not matched to a gene. The CDR3 DNA follows: TGTGCCAGCAGTAAACCGACAGGGGGCGGACGAGAAGCTTTCTTT. Protein product: CASSKPTGGGREAFF.

This clone has just one count. The V and J genes are TRBV5-6 and TRBJ2-3; 9 bases agree with TRBD2. Trimming took 0 bases from V and 6 from J; bases not matched to a gene: 8. Germline CDR1 reads SGHDT; CDR2 reads YYEEEE. This CDR3 comprises 16 residues. CDR3 nucleotide sequence: TGTGCCAGCAGCTTGGCCCAGACTAGCGGTGCGGATACGCAGTATTTT. It specifies CASSLAQTSGADTQYF.

This clone has just a few counts. The chain joins TRBV19 to TRBJ2-2; 7 positions agree with TRBD2. The V gene's germline CDR1 is LNHDA and CDR2 SQIVND (reference sequence). J lost 6 bases, V lost 8 bases, and 9 bases had no gene match. CDR3 length equals 14 residues. The CDR3 DNA reads as TGTGCCAGTGAGACTAGCCGGGACGCCGGGGAGCTGTTTTTT. Its protein is CASETSRDAGELFF. Complete variable domain (other parts from reference TRBV19 and TRBJ2-2): DGGITQSPKYLFRKEGQNVTLSCEQNLNHDAMYWYRQDPGQGLRLIYYSQIVNDFQKGDIAEGYSVSREKKESFPLTVTSAQKNPTAFYLCASETSRDAGELFFGEGSRLTVL.

The gene calls are TRBV4-1 and TRBJ1-1, with D uncertain. The CDR3 has 15 residues. CDR1 is MGHRA, CDR2 YSYEKL, per germline. V gave up 0 bases and J gave up 0 bases, with 8 bases separating them. As DNA, the CDR3 is TGCGCCAGCAGCCAAGAGGGCAAGATGAACACTGAAGCTTTCTTT. Translation: CASSQEGKMNTEAFF.

The J gene is TRBJ2-1, the V gene TRBV11-1; 8 bases match TRBD2. The CDR3 totals 15 residues. The trim removed 3 bases at V and 7 bases at J, leaving 8 bases unmatched. Germline V gene lookup returns CDR1 SGHAT and CDR2 FQDESV (reference sequence). The CDR3 is CASSLDSGGGNEQFF. The CDR3 DNA reads TGTGCCAGCAGCTTGGACTCGGGGGGGGGTAATGAGCAGTTCTTC.

This sequence joins TRBV5-1 and TRBJ1-4; unclear D gene. With 0 bases removed from V and 0 bases from J, the gap between germline ends came to 9 bases. Germline CDR1 reads SGHRS; CDR2 reads YFSETQ. The CDR3 consists of 16 residues. CDR3 nucleotide sequence: TGCGCCAGCAGCTTGGCCCCCACGGCAACTAATGAAAAACTGTTTTTT. It yields the protein CASSLAPTATNEKLFF.

V usage is TRBV19 and J usage is TRBJ2-3, with D possibly TRBD2 on 5 matching bases. The ends were cut back, 7 bases at V and 2 bases at J, with 10 bases in the middle. Germline CDR1 and CDR2: LNHDA and SQIVND (reference sequence). CDR3 length equals 13 residues. The CDR3 bases are TGTGCCAGTATCGAGCGGAACACAGATACGCAGTATTTT. It translates to CASIERNTDTQYF.

The chain joins TRBV9 to TRBJ2-3, with 7 bases fitting TRBD2. CDR1 and CDR2 (germline): SGDLS, YYNGEE. The J segment lost 3 bases and the V segment lost 3 bases, leaving 10 bases of the junction unmatched. The CDR3 contains 16 residues. Written as DNA, the CDR3 is TGTGCCAGCAGCGCCATGGGGGGAGGGCCAACAGATACGCAGTATTTT. Amino acid sequence: CASSAMGGGPTDTQYF.

This chain joins TRBV2 and TRBJ2-7; 10 nucleotides agree with TRBD1. V lost 8 bases to trimming and J lost 4 bases; unmatched junction nucleotides: 8. Per the germline V gene, CDR1 is SNHLY and CDR2 is FYNNEI. The CDR3 sequence is 14 residues long. The CDR3 DNA reads as TGTGCCAGCTCTCCCACGGGACAGGGGTACGAGCAGTACTTC. Amino acids: CASSPTGQGYEQYF.

The chain recombines TRBV6-5 with TRBJ2-1, with unresolved D. The CDR3 runs to 16 residues. Germline CDR1 is MNHEY and CDR2 is SVGAGI. Deletions cut 3 bases from V and 4 bases from J, with 16 bases between. Written as DNA, the CDR3 is TGTGCCAGCAGTTATATCCCCTCGAGGAGATACAATGAGCAGTTCTTC. It translates to CASSYIPSRRYNEQFF.

The chain links TRBV19 to TRBJ2-2; 10 positions match TRBD1. Germline V gene data show CDR1 as LNHDA and CDR2 as SQIVND (reference sequence). Trimming at V came to 3 bases and at J to 6 bases, leaving 13 bases not matched to a gene. This CDR3 is 18 amino acids long. CDR3 amino acids: CASSMSPPGQGVAGELFF. CDR3 bases: TGTGCCAGTAGTATGTCTCCCCCCGGACAGGGGGTGGCCGGGGAGCTGTTTTTT.